The clone carrying this TCR beta chain was counted a few times. In the sorted-subset replicate PCRs, 150 to 250 ng DNA, 25,000 to 30,000 T cell genomes, was used. Repertoires were generated with immunoSEQ multiplex PCR, while TCRdb's copy carries only in-frame clones and drops some. The sample shows around 940,000 clones, 60% to 85% of them seen only once. This record comes from a study of shared clonotypes between healthy human individuals. The V end was cut by 10 bases, the J end by 4 bases, with 17 bases between. CDR3 length equals 14 residues. CDR1 SGHTA and CDR2 FQGNSA come from the germline V gene.

This sequence was found in a man between 18 and 29 years old in good health. The sequenced material came from memory CD4+ T cells sorted from blood. Subset defined: CD45RA-negative fraction. The V gene is TRBV7-2, the J gene TRBJ2-1, with no clear D. The CDR3 sequence: CATSAGPPYNEQFF. In nucleotides, the CDR3 is TGTGCCACCTCCGCCGGGCCCCCTTACAATGAGCAGTTCTTC.